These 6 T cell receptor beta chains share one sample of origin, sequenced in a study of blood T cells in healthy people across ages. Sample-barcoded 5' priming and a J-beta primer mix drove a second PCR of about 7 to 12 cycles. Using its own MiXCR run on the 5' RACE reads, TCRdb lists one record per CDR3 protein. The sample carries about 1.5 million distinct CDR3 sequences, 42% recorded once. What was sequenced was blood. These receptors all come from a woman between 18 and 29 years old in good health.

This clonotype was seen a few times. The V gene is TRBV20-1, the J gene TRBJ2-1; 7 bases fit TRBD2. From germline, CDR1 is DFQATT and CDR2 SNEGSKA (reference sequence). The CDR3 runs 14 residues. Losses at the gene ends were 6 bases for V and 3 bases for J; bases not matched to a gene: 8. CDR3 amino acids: CSAIGLENYNEQFF. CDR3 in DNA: TGCAGTGCCATTGGACTAGAGAACTACAATGAGCAGTTCTTC.

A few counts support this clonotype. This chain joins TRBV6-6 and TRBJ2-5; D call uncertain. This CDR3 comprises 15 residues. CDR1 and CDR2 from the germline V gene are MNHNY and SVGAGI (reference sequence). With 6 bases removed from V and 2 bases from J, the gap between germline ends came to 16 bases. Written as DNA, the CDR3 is TGTGCCAGCAGGAAACCCAACGCGGCTCAAGAGACCCAGTACTTC. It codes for CASRKPNAAQETQYF.

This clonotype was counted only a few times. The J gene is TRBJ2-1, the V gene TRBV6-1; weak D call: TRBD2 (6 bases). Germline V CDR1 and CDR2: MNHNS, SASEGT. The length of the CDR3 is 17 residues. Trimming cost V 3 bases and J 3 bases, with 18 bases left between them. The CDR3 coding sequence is TGTGCCAGCAGTGATACCAACGCGGGACTCCTCTACAATGAGCAGTTCTTC. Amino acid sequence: CASSDTNAGLLYNEQFF.

The DNA of the CDR3 is TGTGCCAGCAGAACTAGGGCCCTGGACTATGGCTACACCTTC. Translated, it gives CASRTRALDYGYTF. V usage is TRBV6-2 or TRBV6-3 and J usage is TRBJ1-2; no clear D gene. With 6 bases removed from V and 3 bases from J, the gap between germline ends came to 14 bases. Germline V gene sequence: CDR1 MNHEY, CDR2 SVGEGT. This CDR3 is built from 14 residues.

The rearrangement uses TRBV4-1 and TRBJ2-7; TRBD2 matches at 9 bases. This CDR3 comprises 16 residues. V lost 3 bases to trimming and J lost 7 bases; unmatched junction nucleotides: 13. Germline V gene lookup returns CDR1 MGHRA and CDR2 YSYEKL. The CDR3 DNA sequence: TGCGCCAGCAGCCAGGGGCCGGGACTAGCAGTCTATGAGCAGTACTTC. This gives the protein CASSQGPGLAVYEQYF.

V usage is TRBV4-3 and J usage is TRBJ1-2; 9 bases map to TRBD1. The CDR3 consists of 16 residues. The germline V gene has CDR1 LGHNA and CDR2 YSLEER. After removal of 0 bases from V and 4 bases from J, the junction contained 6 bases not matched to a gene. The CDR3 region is CASSQDSQGQGYGYTF. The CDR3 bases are TGCGCCAGCAGCCAAGACTCCCAGGGACAGGGCTATGGCTACACCTTC.